The following is a TCR beta chain sequence with its context. The target antigen is unknown. The data stem from a study of cytomegalovirus exposure and HLA in healthy donors. General study points: There were a few CMV-associated chains whose specificity for CMV antigens was confirmed in vitro. Researchers reported in a later analysis that a missense DCLRE1C variant was tied to TCR beta V- and J-gene trimming.

The V gene's germline CDR1 is SNHLY and CDR2 FYNNEI. The CDR3 has 15 amino acids. V was clipped by 3 bases and J by 3 bases; unmatched bases: 6. The PCR ran on 60 Vbeta and 13 Jbeta primers. The table came from immunoSEQ multiplex PCR; TCRdb's copy has only in-frame clones and leaves some out. Here the sample spans 150,000 or so clones, around 77% being singletons. The rearrangement uses TRBV2 and TRBJ1-2; 8 bases align to TRBD1. The sequenced material came from PBMCs. The clonotype was recovered from a male donor in good health and CMV-seropositive. The CDR3 DNA reads as TGTGCCAGCAGTGAGAATCCAGGGGGCTACTATGGCTACACCTTC. Translation gives CASSENPGGYYGYTF. Supplemented by reference TRBV2 and TRBJ1-2, the full variable domain reads EPEVTQTPSHQVTQMGQEVILRCVPISNHLYFYWYRQILGQKVEFLVSFYNNEISEKSEIFDDQFSVERPDGSNFTLKIRSTKLEDSAMYFCASSENPGGYYGYTFGSGTRLTVV.